The clone carrying this TCR beta chain counts as medium-sized. The antigen remains undetermined. Alpha and beta constant-region primers primed reverse transcription of 400 to 650 ng RNA. Separate chain-specific third strand synthesis with multiplexing indices produced the alpha and beta libraries. Each CDR3 protein gets one entry after TCRdb re-called the 5' RACE reads with MiXCR. The data contain about 11,000 distinct CDR3 sequences, roughly 5% of them singletons. All unsorted peripheral T cells were captured because whole blood was used without fractionation. These data belong to a study of HIV-infected patients and healthy controls. Findings and caveats of the study: Healthy controls carried many MAIT alpha-chain CDR3s, while HIV+ repertoires had few. Eight alpha and eight beta V genes differed significantly in mean usage between HIV-infected patients and controls. The seeming recovery of the Gini index after therapy in HIV-infected patients vanished in size-matched data.

Trimming took off 1 base at V and 4 bases at J, with 9 bases between the two ends. The CDR3 loop spans 14 amino acids. Looked up from germline, CDR1 is MNHNS and CDR2 is SASEGT. Sequencing was carried out using blood. The chain uses TRBV6-1 and TRBJ2-3; no firm D call. The sequence came from an adult in good health. This chain's CDR3 is CASSEGTTPDTQYF. The CDR3 DNA reads TGTGCCAGCAGTGAAGGGACGACCCCAGATACGCAGTATTTT.